This T cell receptor (beta chain) was captured in a study of T cell responses to AZD1222 COVID-19 vaccine. TCRdb's copy holds only in-frame clones and misses some; the assay was immunoSEQ multiplex PCR. The sample records roughly 150,000 clones, 92% being singletons. Whole-study findings and limits: At baseline, just 5 or 6 AZD1222 recipients tested seropositive. Unmutated variant regions reportedly attract nearly half of all spike-specific TCRs. Every sample of the repertoires postdated the peak T cell response.

For this clone: Antigen unknown.

CDR1 SGDLS and CDR2 YYNGEE come from the germline V gene. The CDR3 length is 16 residues. The germline V and J ends were trimmed by 2 bases and 5 bases, with 17 bases remaining between them. V gene TRBV9 combines with J gene TRBJ2-1, with D perhaps TRBD1 (6 bases). Sequences were derived from peripheral blood, sampled on day 0 of AZD1222 vaccination. The TCR comes from an adult in good health. The CDR3 region is CASSVPPGRGDNEQFF. The CDR3 DNA is TGTGCCAGCAGCGTCCCCCCGGGCAGGGGTGACAATGAGCAGTTCTTC.